This TCR beta chain was identified in a study of T cells in Graves' hyperthyroidism and ophthalmopathy (dated by TCRdb to the late 2010s). At the level of the whole study: Peripheral blood samples were taken at the time of initial diagnosis, prior to any treatment. Once sampling was done, hyperthyroidism patients were given methimazole at a starting dose of 30 mg daily, whereas ophthalmopathy patients were given high-dose intravenous methylprednisolone. Prospective prediction of ophthalmopathy was tested in an independent validation cohort of 18 to 20 hyperthyroidism patients and 15 to 17 patients who later progressed to ophthalmopathy. The 100 or so discovery patients were randomly divided into training and test sets at a 7:3 ratio. Thyroid tissue and blood T-cell repertoires from six Graves' hyperthyroidism patients were also compared in the study. The paper describes TCR Vbeta CDR3 sequencing of 120 to 150 peripheral blood samples, made up of roughly 45 ophthalmopathy patients, over 70 hyperthyroidism patients and roughly 17 progressor patients. To identify distinguishing TCR V-J signatures, a discovery cohort of around 100 patients was used, comprising 43 with Graves' ophthalmopathy and approximately 57 with stable Graves' hyperthyroidism. Broad study findings and their caveats: Blood samples also contained most of the expanded thyroid clonotypes (frequency above 0.001), which suggests that blood repertoires may reflect thyroid immune responses. In validation, progression to ophthalmopathy was predicted by the model with about 70% sensitivity and around 76% specificity, a median of about 6 months before onset. In cross-validation, a model built on a 13 V-J signature told ophthalmopathy apart from stable hyperthyroidism with just under 90% sensitivity and around 83% specificity, and in testing the same model reached 80%/75%. Sample size was not statistically predetermined, and blinding of investigators to group allocation was not performed.

This clonotype showed up just a few times. Its antigen has not been determined. No much larger clonotype is one base removed from it; base qualities were not supplied. Amplification of TCR beta CDR3 regions was carried out from RNA transcripts. The TCR CDR3 was subjected to a first round of RT-PCR using the HTBI primer set and the Qiagen OneStep RT-PCR kit. The libraries were constructed in a second round of multiplex PCR and then size-selected and purified. The libraries were sequenced on an Illumina HiSeq2000 using paired-end 100 bp reads. Turning to the authors' computational methods: Raw data were processed with SOAPnuke, discarding reads with adapters, uncalled bases, mean Phred below 15, or no exact constant-primer or identifier match. COPE v1.2.5 was used to merge high-quality paired reads, and clonotypes were defined as unique nucleotide sequences. Clonotypes were aligned to IMGT TRBV, TRBD and TRBJ reference segments using MiTCR v1.1. The analysis included only V-J combinations with a frequency above 0.0001, which together covered more than 99% of the repertoires. A TCS score was defined as the ratio of F50 (clonal expansion) to E x V (chaos), with BLOSUM62-based TCRdist applied between CDR3 peptides within each V-J. Welch's t-statistics and random forest reduced around 510 V-J features to about 12, which were used in a naive Bayes classifier (R e1071). TCRdb passed the public sequencing reads through fastp at Q25 and MiXCR, retaining productive beta sequences. Entries that share a CDR3 protein sequence are merged under the most common genes and DNA. Clone size and V and J calls follow TCRdb, not the original study. The sample has a few hundred thousand distinct CDR3 sequences on record, 15% to 17% of them singletons. The top ten constitute approximately 7.4% of the sample.

Graves' hyperthyroidism was defined as stable when no progression to ophthalmopathy occurred over 18 months of follow-up. Hyperthyroidism patients were aged 18 to 65 years and newly diagnosed, with disease duration of less than 2 months. Any patient with an uncontrolled infection, another autoimmune disease, pregnancy or lactation was excluded. Diagnoses were based on clinical symptoms, serum thyroxine and TRAb, thyroid ultrasound and orbital computed tomography. PBMCs were separated from roughly 10 ml of fresh peripheral blood using Ficoll-Paque density gradient centrifugation. Total RNA was extracted with Trizol reagent, and quality was checked on an Agilent 2100 Bioanalyzer. Inclusive of the bounding cysteine and phenylalanine, the CDR3 is 15 residues long. The DNA shown is the 45-base CDR3, in frame from base 1. The germline V gene sets CDR1 to ENHRY and CDR2 to SYGVKD. V lost 7 bases and J lost 4 bases; the stretch between them is 19 bases long.

Sequencing was performed on blood. The TCR sequence derives from a woman aged 30 to 39 with Graves' hyperthyroidism. In this chain, TRBV10-3 is recombined with TRBJ1-2; the best D guess is TRBD1, with 5 bases matching. The DNA sequence reads TGTGCCATCACACCGACCCAGGGTGACGGCTATGGCTACACCTTC. It translates as CAITPTQGDGYGYTF.